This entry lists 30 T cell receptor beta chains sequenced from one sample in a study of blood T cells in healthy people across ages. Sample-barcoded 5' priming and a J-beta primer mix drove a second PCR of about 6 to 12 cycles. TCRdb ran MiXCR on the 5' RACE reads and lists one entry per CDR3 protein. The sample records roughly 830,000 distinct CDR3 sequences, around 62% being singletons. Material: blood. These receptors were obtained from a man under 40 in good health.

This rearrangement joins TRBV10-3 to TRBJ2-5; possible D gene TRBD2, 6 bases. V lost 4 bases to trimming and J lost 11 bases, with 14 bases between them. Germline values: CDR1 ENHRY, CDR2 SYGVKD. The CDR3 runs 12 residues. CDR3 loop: CAISGQTREQYF. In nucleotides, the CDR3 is TGTGCCATCAGTGGACAGACTAGGGAGCAGTACTTC.

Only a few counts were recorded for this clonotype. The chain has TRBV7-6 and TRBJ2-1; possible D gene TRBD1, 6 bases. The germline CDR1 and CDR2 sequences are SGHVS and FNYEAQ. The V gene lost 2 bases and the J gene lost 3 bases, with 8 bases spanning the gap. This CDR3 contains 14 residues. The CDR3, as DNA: TGTGCCAGCAGCTTACCAGGGGTCTACAATGAGCAGTTCTTC. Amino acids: CASSLPGVYNEQFF. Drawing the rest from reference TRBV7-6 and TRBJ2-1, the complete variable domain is GAGVSQSPRYKVTKRGQDVALRCDPISGHVSLYWYRQALGQGPEFLTYFNYEAQQDKSGLPNDRFSAERPEGSISTLTIQRTEQRDSAMYRCASSLPGVYNEQFFGPGTRLTVL.

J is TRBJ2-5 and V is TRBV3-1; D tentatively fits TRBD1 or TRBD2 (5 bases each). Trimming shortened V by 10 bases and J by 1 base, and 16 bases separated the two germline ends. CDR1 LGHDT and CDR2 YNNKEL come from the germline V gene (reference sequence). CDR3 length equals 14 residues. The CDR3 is CAIARGHFQETQYF. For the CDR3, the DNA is TGTGCCATCGCGAGGGGCCACTTCCAAGAGACCCAGTACTTC.

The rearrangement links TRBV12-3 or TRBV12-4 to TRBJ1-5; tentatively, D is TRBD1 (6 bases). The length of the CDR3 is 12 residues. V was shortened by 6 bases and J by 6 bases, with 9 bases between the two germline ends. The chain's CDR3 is CASRETGQPQHF. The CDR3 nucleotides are TGTGCCAGCAGGGAGACAGGTCAGCCCCAGCATTTT.

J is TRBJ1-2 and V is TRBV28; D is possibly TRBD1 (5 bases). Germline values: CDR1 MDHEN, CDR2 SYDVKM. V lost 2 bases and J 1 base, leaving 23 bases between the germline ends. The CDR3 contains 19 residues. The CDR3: CASSLRPTIGHDINYGYTF. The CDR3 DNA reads TGTGCCAGCAGTTTAAGGCCAACTATCGGACACGATATTAACTATGGCTACACCTTC.

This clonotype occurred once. As DNA, the CDR3 is TGCGCCAGCAGCCTAGACAGTTTGAATGAGCAGTTCTTC. It translates to CASSLDSLNEQFF. The chain uses TRBV5-1 and TRBJ2-1, with D possibly being TRBD1 (5 bases). In germline, CDR1 is SGHRS, CDR2 YFSETQ. This CDR3 comprises 13 residues. V was clipped by 4 bases and J by 7 bases, with 12 bases between them.

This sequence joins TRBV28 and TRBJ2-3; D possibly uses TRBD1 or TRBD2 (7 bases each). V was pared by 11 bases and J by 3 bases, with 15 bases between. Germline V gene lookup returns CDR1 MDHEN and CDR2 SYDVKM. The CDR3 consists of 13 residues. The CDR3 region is CAGQGGGTDTQYF. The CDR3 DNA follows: TGTGCCGGTCAGGGGGGAGGGACAGATACGCAGTATTTT.

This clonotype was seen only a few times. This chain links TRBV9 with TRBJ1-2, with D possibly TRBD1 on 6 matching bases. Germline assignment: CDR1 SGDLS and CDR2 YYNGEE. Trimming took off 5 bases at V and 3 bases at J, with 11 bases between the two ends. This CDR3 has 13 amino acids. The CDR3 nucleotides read TGTGCCAGCAGTGGGGCAGGGGACTATGGCTACACCTTC. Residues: CASSGAGDYGYTF.

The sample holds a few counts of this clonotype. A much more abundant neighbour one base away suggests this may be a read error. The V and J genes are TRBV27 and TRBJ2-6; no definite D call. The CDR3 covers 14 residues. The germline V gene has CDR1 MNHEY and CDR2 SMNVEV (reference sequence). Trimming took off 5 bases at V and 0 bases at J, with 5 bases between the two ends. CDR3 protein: CASSALSGANVLTF. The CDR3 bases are TGTGCCAGCAGTGCCCTCTCTGGGGCCAACGTCCTGACTTTC.

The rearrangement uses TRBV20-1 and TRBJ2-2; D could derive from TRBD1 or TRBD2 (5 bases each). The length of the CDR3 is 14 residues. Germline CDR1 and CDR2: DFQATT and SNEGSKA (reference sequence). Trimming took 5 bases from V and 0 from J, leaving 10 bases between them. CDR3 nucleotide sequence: TGCAGTGCTGAGGGACCAACGAACACCGGGGAGCTGTTTTTT. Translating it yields CSAEGPTNTGELFF.

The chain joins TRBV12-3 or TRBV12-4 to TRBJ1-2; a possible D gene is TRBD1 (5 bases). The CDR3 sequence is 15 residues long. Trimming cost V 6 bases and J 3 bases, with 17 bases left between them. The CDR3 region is CASSGILGDYYGYTF. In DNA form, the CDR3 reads TGTGCCAGCAGCGGAATCCTAGGGGACTACTATGGCTACACCTTC.

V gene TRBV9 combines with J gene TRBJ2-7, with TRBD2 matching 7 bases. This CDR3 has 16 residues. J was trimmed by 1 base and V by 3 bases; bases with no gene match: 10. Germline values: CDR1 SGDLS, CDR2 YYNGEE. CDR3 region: CASSATAGGGSYEQYF. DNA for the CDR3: TGTGCCAGCAGCGCTACCGCTGGCGGGGGTTCCTACGAGCAGTACTTC.

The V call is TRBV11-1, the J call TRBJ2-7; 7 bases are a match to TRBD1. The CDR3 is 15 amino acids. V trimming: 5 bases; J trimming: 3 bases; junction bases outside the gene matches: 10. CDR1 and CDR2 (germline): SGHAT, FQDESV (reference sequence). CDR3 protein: CASSPSTGLGYEQYF. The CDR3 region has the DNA TGTGCCAGCAGCCCATCGACAGGGTTGGGCTACGAGCAGTACTTC.

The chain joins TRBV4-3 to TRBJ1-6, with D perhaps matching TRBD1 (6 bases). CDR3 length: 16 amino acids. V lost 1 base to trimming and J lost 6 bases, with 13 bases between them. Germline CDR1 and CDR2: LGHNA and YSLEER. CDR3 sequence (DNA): TGCGCCAGCAGCCAAGGGACAGCTTCGAGTAATTCACCCCTCCACTTT. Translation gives CASSQGTASSNSPLHF.

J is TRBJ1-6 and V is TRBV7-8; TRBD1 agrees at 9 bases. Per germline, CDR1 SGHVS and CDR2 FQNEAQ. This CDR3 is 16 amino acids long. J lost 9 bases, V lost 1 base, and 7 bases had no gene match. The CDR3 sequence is CASSLGVGQGTSPLHF. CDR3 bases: TGTGCCAGCAGCTTAGGGGTTGGACAGGGGACTTCACCCCTCCACTTT.

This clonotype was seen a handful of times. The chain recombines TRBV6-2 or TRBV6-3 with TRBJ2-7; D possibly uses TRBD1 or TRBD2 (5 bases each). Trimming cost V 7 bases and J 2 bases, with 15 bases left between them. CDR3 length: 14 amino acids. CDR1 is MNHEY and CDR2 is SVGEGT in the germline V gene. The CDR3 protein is CASTRDPRTYEQYF. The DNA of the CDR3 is TGTGCCAGCACCCGGGACCCTCGAACCTACGAGCAGTACTTC.

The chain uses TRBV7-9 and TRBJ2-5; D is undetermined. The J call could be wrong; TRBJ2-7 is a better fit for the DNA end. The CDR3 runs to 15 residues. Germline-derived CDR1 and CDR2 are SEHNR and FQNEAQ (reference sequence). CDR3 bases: TGTGCCAGCAGCTTAATACAGTTCGGCAACAACGAGCAGTACTTC. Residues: CASSLIQFGNNEQYF.

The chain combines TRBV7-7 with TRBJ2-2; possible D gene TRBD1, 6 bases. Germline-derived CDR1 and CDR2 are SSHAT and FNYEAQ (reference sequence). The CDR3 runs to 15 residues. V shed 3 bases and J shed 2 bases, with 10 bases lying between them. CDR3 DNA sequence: TGTGCCAGCAGCTTGGACAGAAGTAACACCGGGGAGCTGTTTTTT. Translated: CASSLDRSNTGELFF.

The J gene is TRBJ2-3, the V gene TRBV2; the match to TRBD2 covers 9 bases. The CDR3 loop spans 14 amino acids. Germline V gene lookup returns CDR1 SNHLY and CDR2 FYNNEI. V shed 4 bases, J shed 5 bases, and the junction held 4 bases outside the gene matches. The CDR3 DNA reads TGTGCCAGCAGTGGAGCGGGGGGCCAAGATACGCAGTATTTT. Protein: CASSGAGGQDTQYF.

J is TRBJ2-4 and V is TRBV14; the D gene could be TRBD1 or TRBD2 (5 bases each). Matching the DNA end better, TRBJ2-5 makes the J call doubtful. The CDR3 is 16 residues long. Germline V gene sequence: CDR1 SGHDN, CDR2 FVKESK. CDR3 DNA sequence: TGTGCCAGCAGCCTTCGGGACGCCTACCTTGGAGAGACCCAGTACTTC. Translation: CASSLRDAYLGETQYF.

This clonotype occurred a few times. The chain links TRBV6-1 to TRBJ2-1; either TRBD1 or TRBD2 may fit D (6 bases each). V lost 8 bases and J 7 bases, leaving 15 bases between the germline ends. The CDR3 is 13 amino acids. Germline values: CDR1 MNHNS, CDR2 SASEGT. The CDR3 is CASDGGGINEQFF. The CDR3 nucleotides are TGTGCCAGCGACGGAGGGGGAATAAATGAGCAGTTCTTC.

The CDR3 is CSAGPRNEQYF. In DNA form, the CDR3 reads TGCAGTGCAGGTCCTCGCAATGAGCAGTACTTC. This chain uses TRBV20-1 with TRBJ2-7; no clear D gene. Germline-derived CDR1 and CDR2 are DFQATT and SNEGSKA (reference sequence). The CDR3 covers 11 residues. The V end lost 6 bases, the J end lost 7 bases, and 13 bases lay between the germline ends.

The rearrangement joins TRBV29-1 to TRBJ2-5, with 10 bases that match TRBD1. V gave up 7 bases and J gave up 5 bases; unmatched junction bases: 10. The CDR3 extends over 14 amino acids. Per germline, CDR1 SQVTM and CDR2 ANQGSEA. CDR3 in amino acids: CSATGGGIRETQYF. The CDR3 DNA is TGCAGCGCGACAGGGGGCGGAATAAGGGAGACCCAGTACTTC.

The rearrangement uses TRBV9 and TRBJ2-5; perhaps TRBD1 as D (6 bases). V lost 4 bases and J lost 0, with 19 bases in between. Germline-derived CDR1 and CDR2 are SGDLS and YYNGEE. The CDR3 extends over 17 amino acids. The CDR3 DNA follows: TGTGCCAGCAGCCGCCCTGGGATTGGGACATACCAAGAGACCCAGTACTTC. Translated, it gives CASSRPGIGTYQETQYF.

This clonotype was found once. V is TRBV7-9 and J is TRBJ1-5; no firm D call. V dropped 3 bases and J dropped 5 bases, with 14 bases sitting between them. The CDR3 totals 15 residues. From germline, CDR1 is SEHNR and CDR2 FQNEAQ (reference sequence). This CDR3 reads CASSLQVGVDQPQHF. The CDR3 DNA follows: TGTGCCAGCAGCTTGCAGGTCGGAGTCGATCAGCCCCAGCATTTT.

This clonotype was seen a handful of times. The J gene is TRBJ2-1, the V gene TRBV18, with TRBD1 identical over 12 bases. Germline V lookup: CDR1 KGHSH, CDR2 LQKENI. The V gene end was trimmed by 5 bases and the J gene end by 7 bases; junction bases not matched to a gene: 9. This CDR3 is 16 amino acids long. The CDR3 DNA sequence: TGTGCCAGCTCATCCGGGACAGGGGGCTCCATGAATGAGCAGTTCTTC. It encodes CASSSGTGGSMNEQFF.

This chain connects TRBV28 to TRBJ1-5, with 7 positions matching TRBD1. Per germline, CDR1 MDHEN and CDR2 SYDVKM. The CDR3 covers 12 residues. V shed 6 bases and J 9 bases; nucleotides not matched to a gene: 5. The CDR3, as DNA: TGTGCCAGCAGAACGGACAGGCGGCCCCAGCATTTT. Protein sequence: CASRTDRRPQHF.

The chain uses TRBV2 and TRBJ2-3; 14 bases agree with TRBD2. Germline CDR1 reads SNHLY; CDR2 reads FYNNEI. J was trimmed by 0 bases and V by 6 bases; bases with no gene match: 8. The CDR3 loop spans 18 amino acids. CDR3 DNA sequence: TGTGCCAGCAGCGGACTAGCGGGGGGCCGCACTAGCACAGATACGCAGTATTTT. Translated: CASSGLAGGRTSTDTQYF.

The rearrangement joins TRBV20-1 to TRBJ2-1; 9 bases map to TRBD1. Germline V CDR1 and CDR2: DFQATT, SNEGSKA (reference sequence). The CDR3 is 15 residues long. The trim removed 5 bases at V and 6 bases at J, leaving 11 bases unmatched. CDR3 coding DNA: TGCAGTGCTTCTCCCGGGACAGGGAGTATCAATGAGCAGTTCTTC. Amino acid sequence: CSASPGTGSINEQFF.

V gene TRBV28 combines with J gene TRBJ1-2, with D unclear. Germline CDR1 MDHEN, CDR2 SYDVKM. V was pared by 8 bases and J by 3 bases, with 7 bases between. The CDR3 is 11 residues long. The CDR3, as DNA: TGTGCCAGCGGCCGGCACTATGGCTACACCTTC. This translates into CASGRHYGYTF.